Listed below are T cell receptor beta chains from one sample, sequenced in a study of cytomegalovirus exposure and HLA in healthy donors. Libraries were prepared by immunoSEQ multiplex PCR; TCRdb keeps only in-frame clonotypes and omits some of them. The sample comprises about 190,000 clones, around four fifths of which are singletons, and about 2.6% rests with the top ten. Specimen: PBMCs. Every receptor here comes from a woman aged 50 to 60 in good health and CMV-seropositive. Both conserved end residues are part of each CDR3. D genes are given only for firm matches. Part of the rows lack a size; the others show once, few, many or a class for expanded clones.

d_call	j_call	v_call	clone_size	cdr3_nt	cdr3_aa
TRBD2	TRBJ2-3	TRBV7-3	.	TGTGCCAGCAGCCCCGGGACTAGCGGCTATACGCAGTATTTT	CASSPGTSGYTQYF
.	TRBJ2-2	TRBV5-8	.	TGTGCCAGCAGCTTCAGGAACACCGGGGAGCTGTTTTTT	CASSFRNTGELFF
.	TRBJ1-1	TRBV7-9	few	TGTTCCAGCAGCTTAATGGGGGGGGGACTTGGTGTGACTGAAGCTTTCTTT	CSSSLMGGGLGVTEAFF
TRBD2	TRBJ2-3	TRBV5-1	.	TGCGCCAGCAGCGGCCTAGCGGGGGGCCTCACAGATACGCAGTATTTT	CASSGLAGGLTDTQYF
.	TRBJ1-5	TRBV7-8	.	TGTGCCAGCAGCTTCGGAGGGGCGGTATATAGCAATCAGCCCCAGCATTTT	CASSFGGAVYSNQPQHF
.	TRBJ2-5	TRBV5-1	.	TGCGCCAGCCTAGATGAGTCAAGGGGGGAGACCCAGTACTTC	CASLDESRGETQYF
TRBD1	TRBJ1-2	TRBV11-2	.	TGTGCCACCTCAGGGACAGGGGTGTTTGGCTACACCTTC	CATSGTGVFGYTF
.	TRBJ1-1	TRBV7-3	.	TGTGCCAGCAGGAGGGGACAAAACACTGAAGCTTTCTTT	CASRRGQNTEAFF
.	TRBJ2-2	TRBV5-1	.	TGCGCCAGCAGCTTGGTAGCCGGGGAGCTGTTTTTT	CASSLVAGELFF
TRBD1	TRBJ1-4	TRBV10-3	few	TGTGCCATCAGTGGGGCGGACAGGGCTAATGAAAAACTGTTTTTT	CAISGADRANEKLFF
.	TRBJ2-5	TRBV29-1	.	TGCAGCGTTGAAGATGAAGTAGGACAGATACAAGAGACCCAGTACTTC	CSVEDEVGQIQETQYF
.	TRBJ1-1	TRBV7-2	.	TGTGCCAGCAGCCGGGGGAACACTGAAGCTTTCTTT	CASSRGNTEAFF
.	TRBJ2-1	TRBV18	once	TGTGCCAGCTCACTCTCTATCAACAATGAGCAGTTCTTC	CASSLSINNEQFF
TRBD1	TRBJ2-5	TRBV5-1	.	TGCGCCAGCAGCCAGGGACAGCCACAAGAGACCCAGTACTTC	CASSQGQPQETQYF
.	TRBJ2-7	TRBV13	.	TGTGCCAGCAGCTTTCAGGGGGGCGGGTACGAGCAGTACTTC	CASSFQGGGYEQYF
.	TRBJ2-3	TRBV2	.	TGTGCCAGCAGTGAAATTGTAGCTAGCACAGATACGCAGTATTTT	CASSEIVASTDTQYF
.	TRBJ2-7	TRBV21-1	.	TGTGCCAGCAGCCTGATTTCGGGGGGCTTCTCCTACGAGCAGTACTTC	CASSLISGGFSYEQYF
.	TRBJ2-3	TRBV5-6	.	TGTGCCAGCAGCCGCGGGGAGGCCCGCACAGATACGCAGTATTTT	CASSRGEARTDTQYF
.	TRBJ1-1	TRBV18	.	TGTGCCAGCCGCGGGGGGCTGAACACTGAAGCTTTCTTT	CASRGGLNTEAFF
.	TRBJ1-2	TRBV28	.	TGTGCCAGCAGTTTCGCGGGCTTAAAGGAAACTAACTATGGCTACACCTTC	CASSFAGLKETNYGYTF
TRBD1	TRBJ1-2	TRBV2	.	TGTGCCAGCAGTGATAGGGACAGGACGGGGGGCTACACCTTC	CASSDRDRTGGYTF
.	TRBJ1-1	TRBV7-8	once	TGTGCCAGCAGCTTCGCCGGGGAGGCCGCGGCGAGCACTGAAGCTTTCTTT	CASSFAGEAAASTEAFF
.	TRBJ1-5	TRBV15	.	TGTGCCACCAGCGCGGGTAATCAGCCCCAGCATTTT	CATSAGNQPQHF
TRBD2	TRBJ2-2	TRBV19	.	TGTGCCAGTAGTGATGTAGCGGGTGGCGGGGAGCTGTTTTTT	CASSDVAGGGELFF
TRBD1	TRBJ2-7	TRBV4-2	once	TGTGCCAGCAGCCGATCCGGGACAGGTGTCCACGAGCAGTACTTC	CASSRSGTGVHEQYF
.	TRBJ2-1	TRBV5-5	.	TGTGCCAGCAGCCTGGAAGGGAGACCCTACAATGAGCAGTTCTTC	CASSLEGRPYNEQFF
.	TRBJ2-7	TRBV30	.	TGTGCCTGGAGTGTTGGGCAGGGAATAAATTACGAGCAGTACTTC	CAWSVGQGINYEQYF
.	TRBJ1-3	TRBV4-3	.	TGCGCCAGCAGCCAAGACCACAGCCTTTCGGGGGACACCATATATTTT	CASSQDHSLSGDTIYF
.	TRBJ1-1	TRBV19	.	TGTGCCAGTAGTATAGGGGGCGGCCGGACTGAAGCTTTCTTT	CASSIGGGRTEAFF
.	TRBJ1-2	TRBV6-6	.	TGTGCCAGCCTGGGGGCCGGACAATTCGGCTACACCTTC	CASLGAGQFGYTF
.	TRBJ1-2	TRBV25-1	.	TGTGCCAGCAGTGAAGCGGGGGCTTCGCCGCGCTACACCTTC	CASSEAGASPRYTF
.	TRBJ2-1	TRBV11-1	.	TGTGCCAGCAGCTTAGCGGGGGGGCTCTATGAGCAGTTCTTC	CASSLAGGLYEQFF
TRBD1	TRBJ2-3	TRBV6-6	.	TGTGCCAGCAGTTACGGGACAGGAGCGAGGGTAGATACGCAGTATTTT	CASSYGTGARVDTQYF
TRBD1	TRBJ2-1	TRBV6-4	.	TGTGCCAGCAGAGCCGGGACAGCCCTTCGGCTGTTCTTC	CASRAGTALRLFF
.	TRBJ2-7	TRBV19	.	TGTGCCAGTAGTAGCACCGGGACGGGAGTCTACGAGCAGTACTTC	CASSSTGTGVYEQYF
TRBD2	TRBJ2-3	TRBV29-1	.	TGCAGCGTTGGGGGGCGGGGGGGCCCTGGAGATACGCAGTATTTT	CSVGGRGGPGDTQYF
TRBD1	TRBJ2-7	TRBV5-8	.	TGTGCCAGCACTGCGGACAGGGTTAATTACGAGCAGTACTTC	CASTADRVNYEQYF
TRBD1	TRBJ1-2	TRBV5-1	.	TGCGCCAGCAGCTTTCCGGGACAGGGGTCTGGCTACACCTTC	CASSFPGQGSGYTF
TRBD2	TRBJ2-3	TRBV11-2	.	TGTGCCAGCAGCTTTCTGGGACTAGCGACTGCGGGCACAGATACGCAGTATTTT	CASSFLGLATAGTDTQYF
.	TRBJ1-2	TRBV5-6	.	TGTGCCAGCAGCTTGGGGTCTAATGGCTACACCTTC	CASSLGSNGYTF
TRBD1	TRBJ1-2	TRBV9	few	TGTGCCAGCAGCGTAGCCGGACAGGACTATAACGTCTATGGCTACACCTTC	CASSVAGQDYNVYGYTF
.	TRBJ1-5	TRBV7-9	.	TGTTCCAGCAGCTTGTCAGAATACAATCAGCCCCAGCATTTT	CSSSLSEYNQPQHF
.	TRBJ2-7	TRBV11-3	.	TGTGCCAGCAGCTGGACCCGGTGGCGGGGTACCTACGAGCAGTACTTC	CASSWTRWRGTYEQYF
.	TRBJ2-4	TRBV7-9	.	TGTGCCAGCAGCTCCGAAAACATTCAGTACTTC	CASSSENIQYF
.	TRBJ1-6	TRBV6-1	few	TGTGCCAGCAGCAATACAGGGAGGGTATCACCCCTCCACTTT	CASSNTGRVSPLHF
.	TRBJ1-6	TRBV27	.	TGTGCCAGCAGTTTAGAGGCAGGGGTTGTTGGATCACCCCTCCACTTT	CASSLEAGVVGSPLHF
.	TRBJ2-7	TRBV4-3	once	TGCGCCAGCAGCCCTTGGGGTTCCGGGGACGAGCAGTACTTC	CASSPWGSGDEQYF
.	TRBJ1-3	TRBV4-1	.	TGCGCCAGCAGCCAAAACGCGTTATCTACTGGAAACACCATATATTTT	CASSQNALSTGNTIYF
TRBD1	TRBJ1-5	TRBV28	.	TGTGCCAGCAGTCCGCAGGGGGCTATCAGCAATCAGCCCCAGCATTTT	CASSPQGAISNQPQHF
.	TRBJ2-4	TRBV6-7	.	TGTGCCAGCATCTCGACGGGGGTCAGCAAAAACATTCAGTACTTC	CASISTGVSKNIQYF
.	TRBJ1-1	TRBV7-2	.	TGTGCCAGCAGCTTAGACGCAGGGTTGAGCACTGAAGCTTTCTTT	CASSLDAGLSTEAFF
TRBD2	TRBJ2-7	TRBV7-8	.	TGTGCCAGCAGCTTAGGACTAGCGACCTCCTACGAGCAGTACTTC	CASSLGLATSYEQYF
.	TRBJ1-1	TRBV19	.	TGTGCCAGTAGTATCACAGGCGTACCGAACACTGAAGCTTTCTTT	CASSITGVPNTEAFF
.	TRBJ1-2	TRBV11-3	once	TGTGCCAGTCGCCTGGCAAATAACTATGGCTACACCTTC	CASRLANNYGYTF
.	TRBJ2-1	TRBV27	.	TGTGCCAGCAGTTTATCGGCGCGGAGCTCCTACAATGAGCAGTTCTTC	CASSLSARSSYNEQFF
TRBD1	TRBJ1-2	TRBV7-9	.	TGTGCCAGCAGCTTGACAGGGGGCGCGAGCGACTATGGCTACACCTTC	CASSLTGGASDYGYTF
.	TRBJ2-2	TRBV7-3	.	TGTGCCAGCAGCTTAGGAGCGGCCAACACCGGGGAGCTGTTTTTT	CASSLGAANTGELFF
TRBD2	TRBJ2-3	TRBV4-3	.	TGCGCCAGCAGCCAAGATATAGCGGGGGGGCCGACAGATACGCAGTATTTT	CASSQDIAGGPTDTQYF
TRBD2	TRBJ2-3	TRBV5-1	.	TGCGCCAGCAGCTTGGGACTAGCGGGGCTCACAGATACGCAGTATTTT	CASSLGLAGLTDTQYF
.	TRBJ1-1	TRBV10-3	few	TGTGCCATCAGTGAGTCGTCAGGGATGGACACTGAAGCTTTCTTT	CAISESSGMDTEAFF